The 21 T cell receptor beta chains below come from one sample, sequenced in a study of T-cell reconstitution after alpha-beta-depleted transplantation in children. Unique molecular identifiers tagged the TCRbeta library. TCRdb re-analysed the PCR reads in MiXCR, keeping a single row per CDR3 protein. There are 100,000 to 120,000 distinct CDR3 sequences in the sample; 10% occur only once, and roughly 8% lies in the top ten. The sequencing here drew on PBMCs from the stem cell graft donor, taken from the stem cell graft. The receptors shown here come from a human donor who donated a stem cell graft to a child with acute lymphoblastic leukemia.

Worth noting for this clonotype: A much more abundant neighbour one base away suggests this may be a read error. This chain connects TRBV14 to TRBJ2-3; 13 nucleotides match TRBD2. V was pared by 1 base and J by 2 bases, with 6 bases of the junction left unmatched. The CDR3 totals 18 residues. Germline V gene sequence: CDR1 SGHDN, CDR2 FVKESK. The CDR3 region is CASSQAQGLAGTTDTQYF. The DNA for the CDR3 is TGTGCCAGCAGCCAAGCCCAGGGACTAGCGGGAACCACAGATACGCAGTATTTT.

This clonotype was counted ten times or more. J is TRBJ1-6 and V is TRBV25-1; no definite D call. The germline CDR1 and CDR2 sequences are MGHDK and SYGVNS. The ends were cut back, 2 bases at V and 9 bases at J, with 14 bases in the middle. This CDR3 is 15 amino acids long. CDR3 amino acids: CASSEVVGMGSPLHF. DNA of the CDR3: TGTGCCAGCAGTGAAGTGGTAGGGATGGGTTCACCCCTCCACTTT.

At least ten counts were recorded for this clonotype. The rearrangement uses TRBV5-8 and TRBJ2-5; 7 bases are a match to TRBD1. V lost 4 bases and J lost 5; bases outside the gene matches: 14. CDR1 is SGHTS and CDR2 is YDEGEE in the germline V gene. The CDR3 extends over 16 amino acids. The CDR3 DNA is TGTGCCAGCAGCGGTGGACGGGCGTTACAGGGGGAGACCCAGTACTTC. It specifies CASSGGRALQGETQYF.

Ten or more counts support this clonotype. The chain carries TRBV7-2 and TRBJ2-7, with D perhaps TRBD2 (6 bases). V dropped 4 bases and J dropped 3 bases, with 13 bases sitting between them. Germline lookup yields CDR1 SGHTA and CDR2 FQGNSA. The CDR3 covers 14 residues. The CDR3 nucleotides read TGTGCCAGCAGCTCCCGGGACTGGGGCTACGAGCAGTACTTC. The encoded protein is CASSSRDWGYEQYF.

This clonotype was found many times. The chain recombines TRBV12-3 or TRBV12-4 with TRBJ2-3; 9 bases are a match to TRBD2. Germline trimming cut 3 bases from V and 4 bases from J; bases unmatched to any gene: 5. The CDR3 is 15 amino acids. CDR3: CASSFLAGIADTQYF. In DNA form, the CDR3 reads TGTGCCAGCAGTTTTCTAGCGGGAATTGCAGATACGCAGTATTTT.

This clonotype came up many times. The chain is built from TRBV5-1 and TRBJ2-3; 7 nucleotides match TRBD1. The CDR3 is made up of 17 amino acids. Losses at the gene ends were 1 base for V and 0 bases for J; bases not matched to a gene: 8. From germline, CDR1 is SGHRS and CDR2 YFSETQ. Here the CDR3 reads CASSLSRDRASTDTQYF. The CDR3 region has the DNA TGCGCCAGCAGCTTGTCCCGAGACAGGGCTAGCACAGATACGCAGTATTTT.

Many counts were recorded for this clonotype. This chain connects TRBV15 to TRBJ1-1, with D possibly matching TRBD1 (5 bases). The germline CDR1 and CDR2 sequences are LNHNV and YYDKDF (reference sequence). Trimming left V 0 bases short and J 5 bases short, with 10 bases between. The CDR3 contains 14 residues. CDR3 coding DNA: TGTGCCACCAGCAGAGATTCCCCAGGGACTGAAGCTTTCTTT. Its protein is CATSRDSPGTEAFF.

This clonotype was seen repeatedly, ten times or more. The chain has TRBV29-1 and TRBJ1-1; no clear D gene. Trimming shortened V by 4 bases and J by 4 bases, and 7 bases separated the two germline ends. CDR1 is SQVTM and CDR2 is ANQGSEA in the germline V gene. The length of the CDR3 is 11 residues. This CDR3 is CSVVLPTEAFF. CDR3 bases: TGCAGCGTTGTCCTTCCCACTGAAGCTTTCTTT.

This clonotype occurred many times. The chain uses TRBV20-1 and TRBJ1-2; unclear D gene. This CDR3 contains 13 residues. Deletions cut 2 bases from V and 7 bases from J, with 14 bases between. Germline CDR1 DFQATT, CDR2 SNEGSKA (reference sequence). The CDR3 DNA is TGCAGTGCTAGACCCGGACGCCGGACTGGCTACACCTTC. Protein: CSARPGRRTGYTF.

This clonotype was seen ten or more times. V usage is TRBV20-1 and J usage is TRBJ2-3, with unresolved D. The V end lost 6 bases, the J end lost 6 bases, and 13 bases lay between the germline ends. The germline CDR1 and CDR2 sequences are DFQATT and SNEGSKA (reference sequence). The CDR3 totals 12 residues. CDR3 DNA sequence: TGCAGTGCCCTCCTTCCTCCCGATACGCAGTATTTT. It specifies CSALLPPDTQYF.

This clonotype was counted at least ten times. Here the CDR3 reads CASSQDYEQYF. DNA of the CDR3: TGTGCCAGCAGCCAGGACTACGAGCAGTACTTC. The chain uses TRBV3-1 and TRBJ2-7, with no clear D. Germline V gives CDR1 LGHDT, CDR2 YNNKEL (reference sequence). The CDR3 has 11 residues. V was pared by 3 bases and J by 3 bases, with 3 bases between.

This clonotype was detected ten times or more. CDR3 region: CASSSQSGSNQPQHF. DNA of the CDR3: TGTGCCAGCAGCTCCCAGTCAGGGAGCAATCAGCCCCAGCATTTT. The rearrangement joins TRBV7-9 to TRBJ1-5; D is possibly TRBD1 (5 bases). This CDR3 comprises 15 residues. V was trimmed by 4 bases and J by 1 base, leaving 11 bases between them. Germline loops: CDR1 SEHNR, CDR2 FQNEAQ (reference sequence).

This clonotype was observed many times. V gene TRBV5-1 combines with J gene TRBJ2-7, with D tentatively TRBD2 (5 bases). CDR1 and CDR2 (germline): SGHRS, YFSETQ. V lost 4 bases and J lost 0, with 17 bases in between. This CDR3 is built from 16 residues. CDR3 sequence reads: CASSKNLGIPSYEQYF. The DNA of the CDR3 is TGCGCCAGCAGCAAGAACCTCGGGATCCCCTCCTACGAGCAGTACTTC.

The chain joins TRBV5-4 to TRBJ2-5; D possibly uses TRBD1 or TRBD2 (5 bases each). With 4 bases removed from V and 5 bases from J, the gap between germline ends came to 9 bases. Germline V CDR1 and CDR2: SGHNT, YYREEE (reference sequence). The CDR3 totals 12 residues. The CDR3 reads CASSPGSETQYF. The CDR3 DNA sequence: TGTGCCAGCAGCCCAGGGAGTGAGACCCAGTACTTC.

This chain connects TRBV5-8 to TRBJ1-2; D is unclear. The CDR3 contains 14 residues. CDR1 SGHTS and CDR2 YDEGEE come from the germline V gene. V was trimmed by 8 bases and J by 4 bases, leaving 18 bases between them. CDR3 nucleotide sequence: TGTGCCAGGGGCCCCGGACGGGTCGGCTATGGCTACACCTTC. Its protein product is CARGPGRVGYGYTF.

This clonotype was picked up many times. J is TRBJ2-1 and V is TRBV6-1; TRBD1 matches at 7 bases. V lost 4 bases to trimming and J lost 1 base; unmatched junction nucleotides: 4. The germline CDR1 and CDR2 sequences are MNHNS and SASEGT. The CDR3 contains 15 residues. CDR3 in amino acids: CASSGPTGSYNEQFF. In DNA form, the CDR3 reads TGTGCCAGCAGTGGACCGACAGGGTCCTACAATGAGCAGTTCTTC.

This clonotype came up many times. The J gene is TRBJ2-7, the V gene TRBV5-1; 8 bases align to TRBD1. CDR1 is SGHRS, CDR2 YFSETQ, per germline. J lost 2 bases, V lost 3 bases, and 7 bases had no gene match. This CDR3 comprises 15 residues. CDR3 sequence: CASSSFQGAAYEQYF. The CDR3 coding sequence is TGCGCCAGCAGCTCCTTTCAGGGGGCCGCCTACGAGCAGTACTTC.

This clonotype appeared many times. As DNA, the CDR3 is TGTGCCAGCAGTGAATGGCCGCAGGAGACAACTAATGAAAAACTGTTTTTT. Translated, it gives CASSEWPQETTNEKLFF. The chain has TRBV2 and TRBJ1-4, with D uncertain. The CDR3 extends over 17 amino acids. Germline lookup yields CDR1 SNHLY and CDR2 FYNNEI. Trimming pared 2 bases from V and 0 bases from J, leaving 13 bases between.

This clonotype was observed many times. In DNA, the CDR3 is TGCGCCAGCAGCCAAGATTCGGGACAGCTTACCTACGAGCAGTACTTC. It codes for CASSQDSGQLTYEQYF. The chain carries TRBV4-1 and TRBJ2-7; TRBD1 matches 7 bases. The germline V gene has CDR1 MGHRA and CDR2 YSYEKL. With 0 bases clipped from V and 2 bases from J, the junction kept 7 bases outside the gene matches. The CDR3 loop spans 16 amino acids.

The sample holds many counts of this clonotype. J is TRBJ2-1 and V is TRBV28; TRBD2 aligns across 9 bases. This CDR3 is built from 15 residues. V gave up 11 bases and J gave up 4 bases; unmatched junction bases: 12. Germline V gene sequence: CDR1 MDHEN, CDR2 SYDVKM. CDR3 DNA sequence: TGTGCCTCCTCTGGGACTAGCCAAATGTACAATGAGCAGTTCTTC. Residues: CASSGTSQMYNEQFF. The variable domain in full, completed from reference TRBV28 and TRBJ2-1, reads DVKVTQSSRYLVKRTGEKVFLECVQDMDHENMFWYRQDPGLGLRLIYFSYDVKMKEKGDIPEGYSVSREKKERFSLILESASTNQTSMYLCASSGTSQMYNEQFFGPGTRLTVL.

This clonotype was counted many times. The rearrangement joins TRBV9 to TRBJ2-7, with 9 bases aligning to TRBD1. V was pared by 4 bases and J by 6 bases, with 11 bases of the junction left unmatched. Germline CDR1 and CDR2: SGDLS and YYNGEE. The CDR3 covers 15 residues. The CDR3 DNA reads TGTGCCAGCAGCCCCTTGGGGACAGGGCTTCGCGAGCAGTACTTC. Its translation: CASSPLGTGLREQYF.